A selection of T cell receptor beta chains follows, all from one sample in a study of T cells in Graves' hyperthyroidism and ophthalmopathy. TCRdb re-called the multiplex PCR reads with MiXCR, one entry per CDR3 protein. This sample carries 450,000 to 700,000 distinct CDR3 sequences, more than 45% of them seen once, and the ten largest clones take about 8.3%. The sequenced sample was peripheral blood or thyroid tissue (not recorded which). These receptors were collected from a woman aged 18-35 years with Graves' hyperthyroidism. Each CDR3 is given with its conserved first and last residue. A D gene is named only where the DNA matches it firmly. A clone size is listed for some rows: how often the clone was seen (once, few, many), or a class if it is expanded.

j_gene | v_gene | len | abundance | d_gene | CDR3aa | CDR3nt
TRBJ1-2 | TRBV14 | 15 | - | - | CASSLLAGTDYGYTF | TGTGCCAGCAGCCTACTAGCGGGGACGGATTATGGCTACACCTTC
TRBJ2-7 | TRBV10-3 | 16 | - | TRBD2 | CAIRAGTSGLDYEQYF | TGTGCCATCAGGGCCGGGACTAGCGGTTTGGACTACGAGCAGTACTTC
TRBJ2-7 | TRBV20-1 | 14 | - | TRBD1 | CSASRGTGDYEQYF | TGCAGTGCCAGCCGGGGGACAGGGGACTACGAGCAGTACTTC
TRBJ2-5 | TRBV7-7 | 16 | - | TRBD2 | CASSPGLAFRPETQYF | TGTGCTAGCAGCCCGGGACTAGCGTTTAGACCGGAGACCCAGTACTTC
TRBJ2-7 | TRBV2 | 10 | many | - | CASSEVRVYF | TGTGCCAGCAGTGAAGTTCGCGTCTACTTC
TRBJ2-2 | TRBV29-1 | 17 | - | TRBD2 | CSKGTSGRIGNTGELFF | TGCAGCAAGGGGACTAGCGGGAGGATTGGGAACACCGGGGAGCTGTTTTTT
TRBJ2-5 | TRBV7-8 | 14 | many | - | CASLTTPAQETQYF | TGTGCCAGCCTGACTACACCGGCCCAAGAGACCCAGTACTTC
TRBJ2-7 | TRBV29-1 | 13 | - | - | CSVVPPTGGEQYF | TGCAGCGTTGTCCCCCCGACTGGCGGCGAGCAGTACTTC
TRBJ1-2 | TRBV7-9 | 9 | - | - | CASSPSYTF | TGTGCCAGTAGTCCTAGCTACACCTTC
TRBJ1-3 | TRBV4-1 | 16 | - | - | CASSPPNGRSGNTIYF | TGCGCCAGCAGCCCACCCAACGGACGCTCTGGAAACACCATATATTTT
TRBJ2-7 | TRBV4-1 | 18 | - | TRBD1 | CASSPRDSDYVYSYEQYF | TGCGCCAGCAGCCCCCGGGACAGTGACTACGTCTACTCCTACGAGCAGTACTTC
TRBJ1-6 | TRBV6-5 | 16 | few | - | CASRPNRSSYNSPLHF | TGTGCCAGCAGACCAAACAGGAGCTCCTATAATTCACCCCTCCACTTT
TRBJ1-2 | TRBV6-6 | 13 | few | TRBD1 | CASRATGDYGYIF | TGTGCCAGCAGGGCCACAGGGGACTATGGCTACATCTTC
TRBJ1-1 | TRBV19 | 15 | many | TRBD1 | CASSPKTGGYTEAFF | TGTGCCAGTAGTCCAAAGACAGGGGGCTACACTGAAGCTTTCTTT
TRBJ2-5 | TRBV24-1 | 15 | - | - | CATSGTGEVVETQYF | TGTGCCACCAGTGGAACGGGAGAGGTGGTCGAGACCCAGTACTTC
TRBJ2-3 | TRBV2 | 18 | - | TRBD2 | CASSSDRLAGDETDTQYF | TGTGCCAGCAGCTCTGACCGACTAGCGGGAGACGAGACAGATACGCAGTATTTT
TRBJ2-7 | TRBV19 | 13 | many | TRBD1 | CATGGQGAYEQYF | TGTGCCACCGGGGGACAGGGGGCCTACGAGCAGTACTTC
TRBJ2-7 | TRBV7-9 | 16 | many | - | CASSLAVGGRDYEQYF | TGTGCCAGCAGCTTAGCGGTTGGGGGCAGAGACTACGAGCAGTACTTC
TRBJ1-2 | TRBV7-9 | 13 | - | - | CASSLTGADGYTF | TGTGCCAGCAGCTTAACTGGGGCGGACGGCTACACCTTC
TRBJ2-5 | TRBV20-1 | 15 | many | TRBD2 | CSAKGTSGRMETQYF | TGCAGTGCTAAAGGGACTAGCGGGAGAATGGAGACCCAGTACTTC
TRBJ2-5 | TRBV15 | 15 | many | - | CATSRERVGEETQYF | TGTGCCACCAGCAGAGAGCGGGTGGGAGAAGAGACCCAGTACTTC
TRBJ1-5 | TRBV20-1 | 13 | - | - | CSASSGAGQPQHF | TGCAGTGCATCCTCCGGGGCAGGGCAGCCCCAGCATTTT